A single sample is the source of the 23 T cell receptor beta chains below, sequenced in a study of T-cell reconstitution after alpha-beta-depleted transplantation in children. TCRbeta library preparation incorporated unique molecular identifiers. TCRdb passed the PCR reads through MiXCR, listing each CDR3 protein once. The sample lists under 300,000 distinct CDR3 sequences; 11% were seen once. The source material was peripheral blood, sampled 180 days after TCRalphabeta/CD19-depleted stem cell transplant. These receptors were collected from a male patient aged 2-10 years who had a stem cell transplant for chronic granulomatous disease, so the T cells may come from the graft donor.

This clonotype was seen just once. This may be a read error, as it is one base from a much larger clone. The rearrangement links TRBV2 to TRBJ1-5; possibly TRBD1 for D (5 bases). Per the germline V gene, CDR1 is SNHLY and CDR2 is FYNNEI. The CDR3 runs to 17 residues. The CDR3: CASSAPGGGVGNQPQPF. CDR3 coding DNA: TGTGCCAGCAGTGCCCCTGGTGGGGGAGTTGGCAATCAGCCCCAGCCTTTT. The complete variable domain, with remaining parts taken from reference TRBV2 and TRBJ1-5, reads EPEVTQTPSHQVTQMGQEVILRCVPISNHLYFYWYRQILGQKVEFLVSFYNNEISEKSEIFDDQFSVERPDGSNFTLKIRSTKLEDSAMYFCASSAPGGGVGNQPQPFGDGTRLSIL.

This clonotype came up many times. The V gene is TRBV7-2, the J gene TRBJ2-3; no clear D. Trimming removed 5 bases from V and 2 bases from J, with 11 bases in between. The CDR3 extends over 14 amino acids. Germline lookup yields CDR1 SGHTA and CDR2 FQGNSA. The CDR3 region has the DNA TGTGCCAGCAGCGCTGACGGCTACACAGATACGCAGTATTTT. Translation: CASSADGYTDTQYF.

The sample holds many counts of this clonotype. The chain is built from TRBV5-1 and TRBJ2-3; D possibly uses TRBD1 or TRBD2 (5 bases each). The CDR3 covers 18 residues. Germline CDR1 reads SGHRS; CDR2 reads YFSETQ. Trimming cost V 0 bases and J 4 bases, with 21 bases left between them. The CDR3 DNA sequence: TGCGCCAGCAGCTTGGCCTTCCTTCTAGCAGGGCAGGCAGATACGCAGTATTTT. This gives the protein CASSLAFLLAGQADTQYF.

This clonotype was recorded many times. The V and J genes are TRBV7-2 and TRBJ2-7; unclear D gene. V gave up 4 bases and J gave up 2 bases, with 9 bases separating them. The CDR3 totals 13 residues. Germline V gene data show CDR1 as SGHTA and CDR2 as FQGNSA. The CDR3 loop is CASSSMRTYEQYF. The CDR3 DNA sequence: TGTGCCAGCAGCTCTATGCGTACCTACGAGCAGTACTTC.

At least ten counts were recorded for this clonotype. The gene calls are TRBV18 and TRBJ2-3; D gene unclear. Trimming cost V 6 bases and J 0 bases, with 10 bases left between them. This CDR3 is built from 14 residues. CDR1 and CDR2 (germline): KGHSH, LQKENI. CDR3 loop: CASSIGPSTDTQYF. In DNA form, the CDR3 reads TGTGCCAGCTCCATCGGGCCTAGCACAGATACGCAGTATTTT.

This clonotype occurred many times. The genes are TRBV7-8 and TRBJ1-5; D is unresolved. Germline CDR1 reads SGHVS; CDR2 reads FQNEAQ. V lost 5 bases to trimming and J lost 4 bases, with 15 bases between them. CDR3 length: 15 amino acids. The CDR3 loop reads CASSPRRSSNQPQHF. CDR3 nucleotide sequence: TGTGCCAGCAGCCCCCGCAGGTCCTCAAATCAGCCCCAGCATTTT.

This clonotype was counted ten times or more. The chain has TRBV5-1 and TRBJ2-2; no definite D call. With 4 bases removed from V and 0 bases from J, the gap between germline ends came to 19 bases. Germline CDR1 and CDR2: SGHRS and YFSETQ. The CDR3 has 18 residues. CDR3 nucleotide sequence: TGCGCCAGCAGCCCGTCACCCGAACAGAGACCGAACACCGGGGAGCTGTTTTTT. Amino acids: CASSPSPEQRPNTGELFF.

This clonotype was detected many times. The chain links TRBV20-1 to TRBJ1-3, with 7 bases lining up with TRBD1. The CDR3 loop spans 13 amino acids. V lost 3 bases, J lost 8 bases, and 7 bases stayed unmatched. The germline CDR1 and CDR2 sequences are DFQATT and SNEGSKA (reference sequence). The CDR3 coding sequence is TGCAGTGCTAGGGAACAGGGGAGAGACACCATATATTTT. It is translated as CSAREQGRDTIYF.

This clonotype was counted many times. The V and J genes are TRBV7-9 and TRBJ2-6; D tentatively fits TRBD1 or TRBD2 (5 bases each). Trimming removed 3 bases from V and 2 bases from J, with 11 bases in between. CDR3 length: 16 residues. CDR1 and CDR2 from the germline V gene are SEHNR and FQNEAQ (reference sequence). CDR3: CASSFGGSAGANVLTF. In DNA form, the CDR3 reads TGTGCCAGCAGCTTTGGGGGATCGGCTGGGGCCAACGTCCTGACTTTC.

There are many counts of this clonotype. The CDR3 is CASSSRLGRGAWQETQYF. For the CDR3, the DNA is TGTGCCAGCAGCTCCCGCCTAGGGCGGGGGGCTTGGCAAGAGACCCAGTACTTC. The V call is TRBV7-2, the J call TRBJ2-5; TRBD2 aligns across 8 bases. The germline gives CDR1 SGHTA, CDR2 FQGNSA. This CDR3 spans 18 amino acids. Unmatched junction bases numbered 15, after V lost 4 bases and J lost 2 bases.

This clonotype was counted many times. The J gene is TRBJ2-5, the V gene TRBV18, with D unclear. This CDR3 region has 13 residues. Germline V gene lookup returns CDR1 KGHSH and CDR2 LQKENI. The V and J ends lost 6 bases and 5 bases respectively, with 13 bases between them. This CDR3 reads CASSPKVGETQYF. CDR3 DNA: TGTGCCAGCTCCCCCAAGGTGGGGGAGACCCAGTACTTC.

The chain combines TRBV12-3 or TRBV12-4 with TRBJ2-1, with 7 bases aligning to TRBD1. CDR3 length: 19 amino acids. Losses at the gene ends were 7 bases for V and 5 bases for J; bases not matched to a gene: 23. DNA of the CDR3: TGTGCCAGCACCGAGACGAGGGGGCGCGGCGCATGGGGACACAATGAGCAGTTCTTC. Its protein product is CASTETRGRGAWGHNEQFF.

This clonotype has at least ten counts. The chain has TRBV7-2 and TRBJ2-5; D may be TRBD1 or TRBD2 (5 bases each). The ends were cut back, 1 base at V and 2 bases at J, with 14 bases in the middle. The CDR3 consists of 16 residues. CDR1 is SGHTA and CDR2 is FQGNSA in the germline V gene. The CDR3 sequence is CASSLVGTASQETQYF. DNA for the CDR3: TGTGCCAGCAGCTTAGTGGGGACGGCTTCTCAAGAGACCCAGTACTTC.

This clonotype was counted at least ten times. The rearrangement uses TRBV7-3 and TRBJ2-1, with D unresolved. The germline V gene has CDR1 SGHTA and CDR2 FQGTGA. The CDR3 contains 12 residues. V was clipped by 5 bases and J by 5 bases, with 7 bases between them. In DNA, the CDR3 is TGTGCCAGCAGCAACCAGGACAATGAGCAGTTCTTC. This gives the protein CASSNQDNEQFF. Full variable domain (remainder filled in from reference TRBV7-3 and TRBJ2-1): GAGVSQTPSNKVTEKGKYVELRCDPISGHTALYWYRQSLGQGPEFLIYFQGTGAADDSGLPNDRFFAVRPEGSVSTLKIQRTERGDSAVYLCASSNQDNEQFFGPGTRLTVL.

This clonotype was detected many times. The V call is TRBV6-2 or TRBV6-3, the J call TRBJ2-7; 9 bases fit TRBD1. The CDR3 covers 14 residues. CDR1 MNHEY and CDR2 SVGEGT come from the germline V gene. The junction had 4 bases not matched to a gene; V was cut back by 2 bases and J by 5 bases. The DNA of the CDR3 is TGTGCCAGCAGTTACAAACAGGGGGCCCACGAGCAGTACTTC. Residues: CASSYKQGAHEQYF.

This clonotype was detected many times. In nucleotides, the CDR3 is TGTGCCAGCAGGGAAAGCGGGAGCTCCTACAATGAGCAGTTCTTC. Encoded protein: CASRESGSSYNEQFF. This sequence joins TRBV12-3 or TRBV12-4 and TRBJ2-1; 8 bases map to TRBD2. Losses at the gene ends were 6 bases for V and 0 bases for J; bases not matched to a gene: 4. This CDR3 spans 15 amino acids.

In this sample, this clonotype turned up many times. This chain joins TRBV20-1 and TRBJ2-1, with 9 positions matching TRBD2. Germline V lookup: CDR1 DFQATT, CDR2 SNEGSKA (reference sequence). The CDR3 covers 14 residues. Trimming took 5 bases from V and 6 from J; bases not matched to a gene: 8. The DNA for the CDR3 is TGCAGTGCTCCCCAGGGACTAGCCGGCAATGAGCAGTTCTTC. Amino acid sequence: CSAPQGLAGNEQFF.

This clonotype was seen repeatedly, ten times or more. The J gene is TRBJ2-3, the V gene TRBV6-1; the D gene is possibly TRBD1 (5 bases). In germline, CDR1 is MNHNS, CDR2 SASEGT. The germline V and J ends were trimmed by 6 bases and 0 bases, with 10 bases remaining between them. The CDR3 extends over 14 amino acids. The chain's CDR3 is CASRTAASTDTQYF. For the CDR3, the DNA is TGTGCCAGCAGGACAGCAGCTAGCACAGATACGCAGTATTTT.

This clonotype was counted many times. The CDR3, as DNA: TGCAGTGCTAGAGATCATTTGTTCCGCGGATTCCAAGAGACCCAGTACTTC. This gives the protein CSARDHLFRGFQETQYF. The rearrangement joins TRBV20-1 to TRBJ2-5; D is ambiguous. Germline V gene data show CDR1 as DFQATT and CDR2 as SNEGSKA (reference sequence). V was clipped by 0 bases and J by 1 base, with 18 bases between them. The CDR3 loop spans 17 amino acids.

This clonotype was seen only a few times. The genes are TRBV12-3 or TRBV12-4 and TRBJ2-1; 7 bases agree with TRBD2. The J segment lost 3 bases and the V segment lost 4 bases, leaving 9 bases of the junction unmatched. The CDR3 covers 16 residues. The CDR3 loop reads CASSSTSEKGYNEQFF. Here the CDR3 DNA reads TGTGCCAGCAGTTCCACTAGCGAAAAGGGCTACAATGAGCAGTTCTTC.

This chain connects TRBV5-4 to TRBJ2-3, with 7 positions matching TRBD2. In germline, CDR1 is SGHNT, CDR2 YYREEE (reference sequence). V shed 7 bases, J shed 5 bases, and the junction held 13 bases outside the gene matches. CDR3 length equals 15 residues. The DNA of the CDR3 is TGTGCCAGCTCCCCACCGGGGGGAAGGGGAGATACGCAGTATTTT. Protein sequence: CASSPPGGRGDTQYF. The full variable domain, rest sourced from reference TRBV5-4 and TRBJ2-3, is ETGVTQSPTHLIKTRGQQVTLRCSSQSGHNTVSWYQQALGQGPQFIFQYYREEENGRGNFPPRFSGLQFPNYSSELNVNALELDDSALYLCASSPPGGRGDTQYFGPGTRLTVL.

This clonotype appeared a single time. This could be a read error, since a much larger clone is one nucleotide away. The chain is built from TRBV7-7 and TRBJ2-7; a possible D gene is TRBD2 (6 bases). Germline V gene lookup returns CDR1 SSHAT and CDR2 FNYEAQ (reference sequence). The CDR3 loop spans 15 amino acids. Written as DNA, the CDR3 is TGTGCCAGCGCCGAGATGGGCCGGGGGAGTCACGAGCCGTACTTC. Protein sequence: CASAEMGRGSHEPYF.

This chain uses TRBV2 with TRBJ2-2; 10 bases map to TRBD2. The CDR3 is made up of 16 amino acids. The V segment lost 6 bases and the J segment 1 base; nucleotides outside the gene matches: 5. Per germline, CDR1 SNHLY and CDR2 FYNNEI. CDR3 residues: CASRISGGLNTGELFF. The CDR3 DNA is TGTGCCAGCAGGATTAGCGGGGGGCTGAACACCGGGGAGCTGTTTTTT.